This T cell receptor beta chain stems from a study of CD8 T cells in ankylosing spondylitis (TCRdb year 2017). Study-level background: The study set out to find disease-linked TCR variants by profiling T cell receptor beta repertoires in ankylosing spondylitis patients and healthy donors. Peripheral blood samples were taken, and synovial fluid was additionally collected from ankylosing spondylitis patients. In total, the full study cohort was made up of 95 to 110 healthy donors and approximately 24 ankylosing spondylitis patients. General findings and caveats noted by the study authors: Blood from ankylosing spondylitis patients appeared to be characterized by a TCR beta motif composed of eight or nine highly homologous amino acid variants. Significant enrichment of the disease-linked clones was reported in matched synovial fluid samples from ankylosing spondylitis patients. The disease-linked clones had a CD8+ phenotype and were found at relatively low frequencies in peripheral blood. Some motif variants had previously been reported in the synovial fluid and blood of reactive arthritis patients, which suggests shared mechanisms of disease initiation.

This clonotype was picked up many times. Its antigen target is currently unknown. There are no base qualities to consult, and no much larger clone falls within one base. Sequencing instrument: Illumina HiSeq 2500. TCR beta libraries were prepared by quantitative 5'-RACE with molecular barcodes. For the original study's pipeline: A new computational method, built on a probabilistic model of VDJ rearrangement, was used to identify disease-linked TCR variants. TCRdb ran its own pipeline on the public reads, namely fastp trimming at Q25 and MiXCR clone calling, and kept in-frame beta chains. Records with the same CDR3 protein are collapsed into one entry carrying the most frequent genes and DNA. These V and J calls are TCRdb output, not the study's own analysis. In this sample the table shows more than 300,000 distinct CDR3 sequences, under 14% of which occur a single time. Roughly 9.5% of the sample is held by the ten biggest clonotypes.

The trim is 4 bases for V and 2 bases for J, with a gap of 9 bases between the germline ends. Reading from cysteine to phenylalanine, the CDR3 counts 13 amino acids. CDR3 DNA is the only sequence kept; it has 39 bases, read in frame from the first base. Recombination joined TRBV12-3 or TRBV12-4 with TRBJ2-7, with the D segment possibly TRBD1 or TRBD2, each aligning over 5 bases. The source material was blood, either unsorted or a sorted T cell fraction (not recorded which). The origin of this receptor is a female donor with ankylosing spondylitis or in good health (not recorded which). The CDR3 reads CASSYGGTYEQYF. Here is the DNA: TGTGCCAGCAGTTATGGGGGAACCTACGAGCAGTACTTC.